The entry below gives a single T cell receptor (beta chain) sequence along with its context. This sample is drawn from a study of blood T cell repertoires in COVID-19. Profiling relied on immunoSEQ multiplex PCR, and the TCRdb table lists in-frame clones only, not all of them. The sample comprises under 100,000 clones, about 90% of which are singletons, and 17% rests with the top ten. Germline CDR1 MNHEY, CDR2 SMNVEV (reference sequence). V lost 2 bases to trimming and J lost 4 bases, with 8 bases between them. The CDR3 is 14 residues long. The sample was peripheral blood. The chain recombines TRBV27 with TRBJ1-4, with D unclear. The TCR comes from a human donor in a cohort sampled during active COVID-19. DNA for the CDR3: TGTGCCAGCAGTTTAAACGCGGGTAATGAAAAACTGTTTTTT. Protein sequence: CASSLNAGNEKLFF.